The 3 T cell receptor beta chains below come from one sample, sequenced in a study of T-cell reconstitution after alpha-beta-depleted transplantation in children. The authors prepared the TCRbeta library with unique molecular identifiers. TCRdb reprocessed the PCR reads with MiXCR, giving one entry per CDR3 protein. The data contain 350,000 to 500,000 distinct CDR3 sequences, 43% of them seen just once; the ten biggest clones take up around a quarter. The sample was PBMCs, taken before TCRalphabeta/CD19-depleted stem cell transplant. Receptors were obtained from a girl aged 2 to 10 with aplastic anemia, due to receive a stem cell transplant.

This clonotype was observed at least ten times. The chain's CDR3 is CASSPTGTGKQPQHF. Here the CDR3 DNA reads TGTGCCAGCAGCCCCACCGGGACAGGGAAACAGCCCCAGCATTTT. This chain uses TRBV9 with TRBJ1-5; 9 bases are shared with TRBD1. With V trimmed by 4 bases and J by 7 bases, 9 bases remained unmatched. The CDR3 extends over 15 amino acids. Per germline, CDR1 SGDLS and CDR2 YYNGEE.

The V and J genes are TRBV20-1 and TRBJ2-7; D ambiguous. CDR1 DFQATT and CDR2 SNEGSKA come from the germline V gene (reference sequence). The V and J ends lost 5 bases and 0 bases respectively, with 8 bases between them. CDR3 length equals 12 residues. CDR3 coding DNA: TGCAGTGCTCGACTGATCTCCTACGAGCAGTACTTC. It encodes CSARLISYEQYF.

This clonotype occurred many times. J is TRBJ2-3 and V is TRBV12-3 or TRBV12-4, with 9 bases matching TRBD2. V lost 6 bases, J lost 5 bases, and 12 bases stayed unmatched. This CDR3 spans 16 amino acids. Written as DNA, the CDR3 is TGTGCCAGCAGCCTCGGGGGTGCGGGAGGGATAGATACGCAGTATTTT. Translation: CASSLGGAGGIDTQYF.